The present T cell receptor (beta chain) was sequenced within a study of blood T cells in healthy people across ages. Looking at the study overall: Using template switching, researchers captured about one barcoded beta molecule for each two T cells.

A second about 7 to 12 cycle PCR used barcoded and J-beta primers. The template-switch adaptor was a 5' adaptor with 12 random nucleotides. It tagged each cDNA molecule. One entry per CDR3 protein, called by TCRdb with MiXCR from the 5' RACE reads. The top ten hold 20% to 25% of the sample, which has approximately 730,000 distinct CDR3 sequences, approximately 43% seen once. Germline assignment: CDR1 MNHEY and CDR2 SVGAGI. This CDR3 has 15 amino acids. Trimming cost V 0 bases and J 4 bases; bases outside gene matches: 5. Study-wide points: Observed TCR beta diversity showed a strong correlation with the percentage of naive T cells as measured by flow cytometry.

In each sample, at least 6.5 million PBMCs were isolated. In the case of this clonotype: Its antigen is not known.

The V gene is TRBV6-5, the J gene TRBJ2-5, with 7 bases matching TRBD2. The clonotype comes from a woman aged 60-75 years in good health. Material for sequencing was blood. CDR3 DNA sequence: TGTGCCAGCAGTTACTCGAGAGGCGGGGGAGAGACCCAGTACTTC. Protein sequence: CASSYSRGGGETQYF.